Below are 18 T cell receptor beta chains sequenced from a single sample in a study of T cells in Graves' hyperthyroidism and ophthalmopathy. Amplification of TCR beta CDR3 regions was performed using RNA transcripts as template. RT-PCR in the first round (using the HTBI primer set) targeted the TCR CDR3. Each CDR3 protein is one row after TCRdb ran MiXCR on the multiplex PCR reads. The table records 200,000 to 250,000 distinct CDR3 sequences, more than 15% of them present only once. Sequenced: blood. The source is a man in his forties or fifties with Graves' hyperthyroidism.

The genes are TRBV4-1 and TRBJ2-1; D perhaps matches TRBD2 (7 bases). The CDR3 runs to 18 residues. V lost 0 bases and J 7 bases, leaving 22 bases between the germline ends. Per the germline V gene, CDR1 is MGHRA and CDR2 is YSYEKL. CDR3 sequence reads: CASSQDEGGFAGENEQFF. CDR3 DNA: TGCGCCAGCAGCCAAGATGAGGGGGGGTTCGCGGGAGAAAATGAGCAGTTCTTC.

In this sample, this clonotype turned up many times. CDR3: CASCPSDWAGETQYF. CDR3 in DNA: TGTGCCAGCTGTCCGTCGGATTGGGCGGGAGAGACCCAGTACTTC. The chain employs TRBV28 and TRBJ2-5; weak D call: TRBD2 (5 bases). CDR1 and CDR2 (germline): MDHEN, SYDVKM. This CDR3 comprises 15 residues. V was cut by 8 bases and J by 4 bases, with 20 bases left in between. Using reference TRBV28 and TRBJ2-5 for the parts outside the CDR3, the full variable domain is DVKVTQSSRYLVKRTGEKVFLECVQDMDHENMFWYRQDPGLGLRLIYFSYDVKMKEKGDIPEGYSVSREKKERFSLILESASTNQTSMYLCASCPSDWAGETQYFGPGTRLLVL.

This chain uses TRBV20-1 with TRBJ1-5, with D uncertain. CDR1 is DFQATT, CDR2 SNEGSKA, per germline (reference sequence). The V gene lost 4 bases and the J gene lost 4 bases, with 14 bases spanning the gap. This CDR3 has 14 amino acids. This chain's CDR3 is CSATLGPRNQPQHF. In DNA, the CDR3 is TGCAGTGCTACCCTAGGGCCACGAAATCAGCCCCAGCATTTT.

This clonotype was recorded at least ten times. The chain combines TRBV12-3 or TRBV12-4 with TRBJ2-7; D could derive from TRBD1 or TRBD2 (5 bases each). This CDR3 has 15 amino acids. Trimming took 2 bases from V and 3 from J, leaving 14 bases between them. CDR3 nucleotides: TGTGCCAGCAGTTTACTCGGGGACGGTTACTACGAGCAGTACTTC. Protein sequence: CASSLLGDGYYEQYF.

The rearrangement joins TRBV18 to TRBJ2-6; TRBD2 agrees at 13 bases. The germline V gene encodes CDR1 KGHSH and CDR2 LQKENI. The CDR3 extends over 17 amino acids. Unmatched junction bases numbered 1, after V lost 5 bases and J lost 0 bases. This CDR3 is CASSGLAGVSGANVLTF. CDR3 nucleotide sequence: TGTGCCAGCTCAGGACTAGCGGGAGTCTCTGGGGCCAACGTCCTGACTTTC.

In its sample, this clonotype was seen many times. The chain joins TRBV18 to TRBJ2-7; D unclear. Germline V gene lookup returns CDR1 KGHSH and CDR2 LQKENI. CDR3 length equals 17 residues. Trimming stripped 6 bases from V and 0 bases from J, with 21 bases between. CDR3 loop: CASSRGSPAVGSYEQYF. CDR3 sequence (DNA): TGTGCCAGCTCCCGAGGTTCCCCGGCGGTGGGCTCCTACGAGCAGTACTTC. The full variable domain, its missing parts supplied by reference TRBV18 and TRBJ2-7, is NAGVMQNPRHLVRRRGQEARLRCSPMKGHSHVYWYRQLPEEGLKFMVYLQKENIIDESGMPKERFSAEFPKEGPSILRIQQVVRGDSAAYFCASSRGSPAVGSYEQYFGPGTRLTVT.

J is TRBJ1-2 and V is TRBV6-5, with a possible D match to TRBD1 (6 bases). Per germline, CDR1 MNHEY and CDR2 SVGAGI. This CDR3 region has 15 residues. Trimming shortened V by 0 bases and J by 4 bases, and 12 bases separated the two germline ends. As DNA, the CDR3 is TGTGCCAGCAGTTACTCCGCGGGGGGGCTCTATGGCTACACCTTC. Residues: CASSYSAGGLYGYTF.

The chain carries TRBV4-1 and TRBJ2-5; tentatively, D is TRBD1 (5 bases). The CDR3 has 16 residues. CDR1 MGHRA and CDR2 YSYEKL come from the germline V gene. Deletions cut 3 bases from V and 7 bases from J, with 21 bases between. In DNA form, the CDR3 reads TGCGCCAGCAGCCAGGAATCAGGGAATCTTTATATGACCCAGTACTTC. This sequence encodes CASSQESGNLYMTQYF.

At least ten counts were recorded for this clonotype. The chain couples TRBV28 to TRBJ2-4; a weak D match, TRBD2 (6 bases). The V gene's germline CDR1 is MDHEN and CDR2 SYDVKM. This CDR3 has 15 residues. V was trimmed by 3 bases and J by 1 base, leaving 10 bases between them. The CDR3 nucleotides are TGTGCCAGCAGTTTCTTTAGCGGCGCCAAAAACATTCAGTACTTC. This sequence encodes CASSFFSGAKNIQYF.

This clonotype occurred a few times. The CDR3 loop reads CASSPTGWPLHF. DNA for the CDR3: TGTGCCAGCAGTCCGACGGGCTGGCCCCTCCACTTT. The chain employs TRBV27 and TRBJ1-6; D uncertain. The germline gives CDR1 MNHEY, CDR2 SMNVEV (reference sequence). Trimming removed 5 bases from V and 13 bases from J, with 12 bases in between. The CDR3 length is 12 residues.

The gene calls are TRBV18 and TRBJ2-4; D is unclear. Germline V gene lookup returns CDR1 KGHSH and CDR2 LQKENI. The CDR3 covers 12 residues. V dropped 3 bases and J dropped 2 bases, with 2 bases sitting between them. Here the CDR3 DNA reads TGTGCCAGCTCACCTTCCAAAAACATTCAGTACTTC. Translation: CASSPSKNIQYF.

This clonotype was detected ten times or more. J is TRBJ1-2 and V is TRBV12-3 or TRBV12-4; a possible D gene is TRBD1 (5 bases). This CDR3 is 12 amino acids long. V was trimmed by 3 bases and J by 8 bases, leaving 10 bases between them. CDR3 DNA: TGTGCCAGCAGTTTCCCAGGGAGAGGCTACACCTTC. Its translation is CASSFPGRGYTF.

This rearrangement joins TRBV28 to TRBJ2-7; D may be TRBD1 (7 bases). V was cut by 3 bases and J by 3 bases, with 15 bases left in between. Germline assignment: CDR1 MDHEN and CDR2 SYDVKM. This CDR3 has 15 residues. This CDR3 reads CASSFAGQRIYEQYF. The DNA for the CDR3 is TGTGCCAGCAGTTTTGCGGGACAGAGAATCTACGAGCAGTACTTC.

The gene calls are TRBV7-9 and TRBJ2-7; 8 bases are shared with TRBD2. J gave up 3 bases and V 5 bases, and 9 bases lay outside the gene matches. CDR3 size: 15 residues. Germline CDR1 SEHNR, CDR2 FQNEAQ (reference sequence). The CDR3 DNA is TGTGCCAGCAGCGGCTCTAGCGGGCGAAACTACGAGCAGTACTTC. Its translation: CASSGSSGRNYEQYF. The full variable domain, rest sourced from reference TRBV7-9 and TRBJ2-7, is DTGVSQNPRHKITKRGQNVTFRCDPISEHNRLYWYRQTLGQGPEFLTYFQNEAQLEKSRLLSDRFSAERPKGSFSTLEIQRTEQGDSAMYLCASSGSSGRNYEQYFGPGTRLTVT.

The chain couples TRBV11-2 to TRBJ2-7, with 14 bases matching TRBD2. V shed 5 bases and J 0 bases; nucleotides not matched to a gene: 9. This CDR3 is built from 18 residues. Germline CDR1 reads SGHAT; CDR2 reads FQNNGV. In nucleotides, the CDR3 is TGTGCCAGCAGCCCCTATGGGACTAGCGGGAGAGACTCCTACGAGCAGTACTTC. This translates into CASSPYGTSGRDSYEQYF. Variable domain in full (rest from reference TRBV11-2 and TRBJ2-7): EAGVAQSPRYKIIEKRQSVAFWCNPISGHATLYWYQQILGQGPKLLIQFQNNGVVDDSQLPKDRFSAERLKGVDSTLKIQPAKLEDSAVYLCASSPYGTSGRDSYEQYFGPGTRLTVT.

A few counts support this clonotype. This chain uses TRBV5-6 with TRBJ2-7, with D possibly TRBD2 on 6 matching bases. This CDR3 has 15 residues. Germline V lookup: CDR1 SGHDT, CDR2 YYEEEE. The V and J ends lost 1 base and 0 bases respectively, with 11 bases between them. The DNA of the CDR3 is TGTGCCAGCAGCTTGCCTAGCGTTTACTCCTACGAGCAGTACTTC. Translation gives CASSLPSVYSYEQYF.

The rearrangement joins TRBV20-1 to TRBJ2-1; D call uncertain. CDR1 and CDR2 (germline): DFQATT, SNEGSKA (reference sequence). Trimming left V 6 bases short and J 1 base short, with 4 bases between. The CDR3 runs to 11 residues. The CDR3 is CSAVSYNEQFF. CDR3 in DNA: TGCAGTGCGGTTTCCTACAATGAGCAGTTCTTC.

This clonotype has a count of ten or more. V and J are TRBV7-3 and TRBJ1-1; 8 nucleotides match TRBD1. V shed 5 bases, J shed 4 bases, and the junction held 3 bases outside the gene matches. The CDR3 extends over 13 amino acids. Germline-derived CDR1 and CDR2 are SGHTA and FQGTGA. DNA of the CDR3: TGTGCCAGCAGCAAACAGGGGGGCACTGAAGCTTTCTTT. As protein: CASSKQGGTEAFF.